Given below is one TCR beta chain in context. The CDR3 totals 15 residues. J was trimmed by 1 base and V by 8 bases; bases with no gene match: 5. Germline V lookup: CDR1 LNHDA, CDR2 SQIVND (reference sequence). This specimen comes from a study of blood T cell repertoires in COVID-19. Study details: T cells, B-cell-depleted T cells, or PBMCs supplied cDNA or gDNA.

Original data processing: For nucleated cells, counts were estimated from reference gene primer amplification. This table comes from immunoSEQ multiplex PCR, and its TCRdb copy is limited to in-frame clones, with some not included. Clone size and V and J calls were adopted from that table, with D and trimming inferred from the DNA. Among approximately 93,000 clones, 86% were seen once, and the ten largest hold about 25%. The receptor's source is a man aged 45 to 65 with active or convalescent COVID-19. V is TRBV19 and J is TRBJ2-2; 9 nucleotides match TRBD1. Input material: peripheral blood. The CDR3 loop reads CASRTGGVNTGELFF. Here the CDR3 DNA reads TGTGCCAGTCGAACAGGGGGCGTGAACACCGGGGAGCTGTTTTTT.